This entry features one T cell receptor beta chain sequence. Its cognate antigen is unknown. The data were taken from a study of STAT5B mutations in CD4+ large granular lymphocyte leukemia. Study-wide results and caveats: No patients shared main leukemic clonotypes, though roughly 27% appeared at low frequency elsewhere. TRBV06-family usage was enriched in top patient clones (8/27) versus controls (2/35). Data were not HLA-matched across samples.

The assay was run at survey level. Profiling relied on immunoSEQ multiplex PCR, and the TCRdb table lists in-frame clones only, not all of them. The sample contains more than 30,000 clones, about 71% of which appear only once. V gave up 7 bases and J gave up 5 bases, with 14 bases separating them. The CDR3 extends over 13 amino acids. CDR1 is MNHEY and CDR2 is SMNVEV in the germline V gene (reference sequence). This TCR derives from a human donor in good health. The rearrangement uses TRBV27 and TRBJ1-2, with D perhaps TRBD1 (5 bases). Sequences were obtained from CD4+ T cells from blood buffy coats. The CDR3 spells CASTQWDGYGYTF. CDR3 coding DNA: TGTGCCAGCACCCAGTGGGACGGATATGGCTACACCTTC.